The 28 T cell receptor beta chains presented below share a single source sample, sequenced in a study of blood T cell repertoires in COVID-19. Here immunoSEQ multiplex PCR was the method, and the copy in TCRdb shows in-frame clones only, minus some. The sample contains approximately 110,000 clones, approximately 90% of which appear only once. The sequenced sample consisted of peripheral blood. All receptors derive from a man aged 45-65 years with COVID-19, enrolled during active disease.

The rearrangement uses TRBV3-1 (or the pseudogene TRBV3-2) and TRBJ2-5, with 7 bases aligning to TRBD2. CDR3 length: 14 amino acids. Trimming at V came to 1 base and at J to 5 bases, leaving 4 bases not matched to a gene. CDR1 LGHDT and CDR2 YNNKEL come from the germline V gene (reference sequence). Here the CDR3 DNA reads TGTGCCAGCAGCCAAGTTGGGGGGGAGGAGACCCAGTACTTC. As protein: CASSQVGGEETQYF.

The chain couples TRBV7-6 to TRBJ2-3; 12 bases map to TRBD2. The germline V gene has CDR1 SGHVS and CDR2 FNYEAQ. Germline trimming cut 5 bases from V and 3 bases from J; bases unmatched to any gene: 12. This CDR3 has 18 residues. CDR3 loop: CASSLRTSGAQRTDTQYF. The DNA for the CDR3 is TGTGCCAGCAGCCTAAGGACTAGCGGGGCCCAAAGGACAGATACGCAGTATTTT.

The genes are TRBV24-1 and TRBJ2-2; D is undetermined. The germline V and J ends were trimmed by 4 bases and 5 bases, with 7 bases remaining between them. This CDR3 has 13 residues. The germline V gene has CDR1 KGHDR and CDR2 SFDVKD. CDR3 DNA sequence: TGTGCCACCAGTGACATCATTACCGGGGAGCTGTTTTTT. Amino acids: CATSDIITGELFF.

This chain connects TRBV6-4 to TRBJ2-1, with 11 bases aligning to TRBD2. Germline lookup yields CDR1 MRHNA and CDR2 SNTAGT. Germline trimming cut 5 bases from V and 2 bases from J; bases unmatched to any gene: 5. The CDR3 is 16 residues long. Written as DNA, the CDR3 is TGTGCCAGCAGTACGACTAGCGGGATACCCTACAATGAGCAGTTCTTC. This encodes CASSTTSGIPYNEQFF.

V usage is TRBV15 and J usage is TRBJ1-1; D is perhaps TRBD1 (5 bases). V was shortened by 0 bases and J by 4 bases, with 9 bases between the two germline ends. Germline V lookup: CDR1 LNHNV, CDR2 YYDKDF (reference sequence). The CDR3 sequence is 14 residues long. The CDR3 region has the DNA TGTGCCACCAGCAGAGATCGGGGGGTCACTGAAGCTTTCTTT. Translating it yields CATSRDRGVTEAFF.

The chain carries TRBV5-8 and TRBJ2-3; 9 nucleotides match TRBD2. This CDR3 has 16 amino acids. Germline lookup yields CDR1 SGHTS and CDR2 YDEGEE. Losses at the gene ends were 5 bases for V and 6 bases for J; bases not matched to a gene: 13. CDR3 nucleotides: TGTGCCAGCAGACCACCCCATAGCGGGAGCGTGGATACGCAGTATTTT. This codes for CASRPPHSGSVDTQYF.

This rearrangement joins TRBV9 to TRBJ1-4; 7 bases line up with TRBD1. Germline V gene data show CDR1 as SGDLS and CDR2 as YYNGEE. V gave up 0 bases and J gave up 3 bases; unmatched junction bases: 11. The length of the CDR3 is 18 residues. Here the CDR3 reads CASSVGAIWDSSNEKLFF. Written as DNA, the CDR3 is TGTGCCAGCAGCGTAGGGGCCATATGGGACAGCTCTAATGAAAAACTGTTTTTT.

This clone was counted once. The junction shows a germline mismatch at one end, possibly a read error. The rearrangement joins TRBV4-3 to TRBJ2-1, with TRBD2 identical over 8 bases. The germline CDR1 and CDR2 sequences are LGHNA and YSLEER. CDR3 length: 17 residues. The CDR3 is CASSKEHASGSYNEQFF. CDR3 sequence (DNA): TGCGCCAGCAGCAAAGAACACGCTAGCGGGTCTTACAATGAGCAGTTCTTC.

The chain uses TRBV14 and TRBJ2-7, with TRBD1 matching over 11 bases. The germline CDR1 and CDR2 sequences are SGHDN and FVKESK. The CDR3 totals 16 residues. Unmatched junction bases numbered 10, after V lost 4 bases and J lost 5 bases. CDR3 DNA sequence: TGTGCCAGCAGCCCAAACGTGGGACAGGGGGAGAACGAGCAGTACTTC. Protein sequence: CASSPNVGQGENEQYF.

The chain links TRBV28 to TRBJ1-3, with D maybe TRBD1 (5 bases). The CDR3 length is 15 residues. V lost 6 bases and J 2 bases, leaving 14 bases between the germline ends. The V gene's germline CDR1 is MDHEN and CDR2 SYDVKM. The chain's CDR3 is CASSPFDRPGNTIYF. The CDR3 DNA sequence: TGTGCCAGCAGCCCATTTGACAGACCTGGAAACACCATATATTTT.

This rearrangement joins TRBV27 to TRBJ2-7, with D unclear. CDR3 length equals 13 residues. The V end was cut by 0 bases, the J end by 2 bases, with 5 bases between. The germline CDR1 and CDR2 sequences are MNHEY and SMNVEV (reference sequence). The CDR3 nucleotides are TGTGCCAGCAGTTTATCCGACACCTACGAGCAGTACTTC. Residues: CASSLSDTYEQYF.

V is TRBV5-6 and J is TRBJ1-4; D possibly corresponds to TRBD1 (5 bases). From germline, CDR1 is SGHDT and CDR2 YYEEEE. The V and J ends lost 4 bases and 2 bases respectively, with 12 bases between them. The CDR3 runs to 15 residues. CDR3 sequence (DNA): TGTGCCAGCAGCGGGGCCGGGCTTACTAATGAAAAACTGTTTTTT. This encodes CASSGAGLTNEKLFF.

The table lists this clone with a count of one. The CDR3 DNA sequence: TGCGCCAGCAGCCAACAGGCAACTAATGAAAAACTGTTTTTT. The encoded protein is CASSQQATNEKLFF. This chain links TRBV5-1 with TRBJ1-4; possibly TRBD1 for D (5 bases). Germline-derived CDR1 and CDR2 are SGHRS and YFSETQ. This CDR3 contains 14 residues. V shed 4 bases and J shed 0 bases, with 7 bases lying between them.

This chain connects TRBV28 to TRBJ2-7, with 8 bases that match TRBD1. Germline trimming cut 7 bases from V and 0 bases from J; bases unmatched to any gene: 5. This CDR3 is 14 amino acids long. CDR1 is MDHEN and CDR2 is SYDVKM in the germline V gene. The CDR3 DNA sequence: TGTGCCAGCACCCGACAGGGGAGCTCCTACGAGCAGTACTTC. This encodes CASTRQGSSYEQYF.

J is TRBJ2-7 and V is TRBV6-6; D is perhaps TRBD1 (5 bases). V lost 6 bases and J lost 7, with 13 bases in between. The CDR3 spans 12 residues. Germline CDR1 and CDR2: MNHNY and SVGAGI (reference sequence). The CDR3 loop is CASRFRDGEQYF. DNA for the CDR3: TGTGCCAGCAGGTTCAGGGATGGGGAGCAGTACTTC.

This clone was observed a few times. The chain couples TRBV10-3 to TRBJ2-7; tentatively, D is TRBD1 (5 bases). CDR1 ENHRY and CDR2 SYGVKD come from the germline V gene. This CDR3 contains 13 residues. Trimming pared 2 bases from V and 3 bases from J, leaving 8 bases between. In DNA, the CDR3 is TGTGCCATCAGTGAGAGGGGCGGCTACGAGCAGTACGTC. It codes for CAISERGGYEQYV.

This rearrangement joins TRBV5-6 to TRBJ2-5; D is undetermined. Per germline, CDR1 SGHDT and CDR2 YYEEEE. V was trimmed by 6 bases and J by 5 bases, leaving 20 bases between them. The CDR3 totals 15 residues. The CDR3 DNA sequence: TGTGCCAGCAATAATGGGCCCTACCTCGCGGAGACCCAGTACTTC. This gives the protein CASNNGPYLAETQYF.

This rearrangement joins TRBV24-1 to TRBJ2-5; 9 bases fit TRBD1. Germline V gene sequence: CDR1 KGHDR, CDR2 SFDVKD. The CDR3 contains 17 residues. V shed 4 bases and J 4 bases; nucleotides not matched to a gene: 12. CDR3 nucleotides: TGTGCCACCAGTGACTCACCGGGGACAGGGTTTTTAGAGACCCAGTACTTC. It specifies CATSDSPGTGFLETQYF.

The V and J genes are TRBV7-2 and TRBJ2-4; the match to TRBD2 covers 9 bases. CDR1 is SGHTA and CDR2 is FQGNSA in the germline V gene. The V and J ends lost 2 bases and 4 bases, in that order; junction bases with no gene match: 6. The CDR3 is 16 residues long. In DNA, the CDR3 is TGTGCCAGCAGCTTAACGAGACTAGCGGAAAAAAACATTCAGTACTTC. The encoded protein is CASSLTRLAEKNIQYF. Full variable domain (rest looked up from reference TRBV7-2 and TRBJ2-4): GAGVSQSPSNKVTEKGKDVELRCDPISGHTALYWYRQSLGQGLEFLIYFQGNSAPDKSGLPSDRFSAERTGGSVSTLTIQRTQQEDSAVYLCASSLTRLAEKNIQYFGAGTRLSVL.

The genes are TRBV18 and TRBJ2-2; 9 nucleotides agree with TRBD2. Germline V gene data show CDR1 as KGHSH and CDR2 as LQKENI. With 4 bases clipped from V and 0 bases from J, the junction kept 6 bases outside the gene matches. The CDR3 sequence is 17 residues long. The CDR3 bases are TGTGCCAGCTCACGGGCTAGCGGGGCAACGAACACCGGGGAGCTGTTTTTT. This translates into CASSRASGATNTGELFF.

This clone was found once. CDR3 in DNA: TGTGCCAGCAGCTTGAATTGGCAGGCCCTTCGTGGCTACACCTTC. It encodes CASSLNWQALRGYTF. The chain is built from TRBV5-6 and TRBJ1-2; unclear D gene. V shed 1 base and J shed 7 bases, with 17 bases lying between them. Germline CDR1 SGHDT, CDR2 YYEEEE. CDR3 length: 15 residues.

The rearrangement uses TRBV12-3 or TRBV12-4 and TRBJ2-2, with a possible D match to TRBD1 (5 bases). The CDR3 has 12 residues. Deletions cut 8 bases from V and 7 bases from J, with 11 bases between. CDR3 amino acids: CASPTEGGELFF. DNA for the CDR3: TGTGCCAGCCCGACAGAAGGCGGGGAGCTGTTTTTT.

The CDR3 coding sequence is TGTGCCAGCAGCTTAAGTTTTTCCTCGGCTAGCGGGAGTCTCGAGCAGTACTTC. This translates into CASSLSFSSASGSLEQYF. This chain uses TRBV7-2 with TRBJ2-7, with TRBD2 matching over 10 bases. Germline trimming cut 2 bases from V and 6 bases from J; bases unmatched to any gene: 16. The germline CDR1 and CDR2 sequences are SGHTA and FQGNSA. The CDR3 consists of 18 residues.

V is TRBV6-2 or TRBV6-3 and J is TRBJ2-7; a weak D match, TRBD2 (6 bases). The CDR3 runs 17 residues. V lost 0 bases, J lost 4 bases, and 19 bases lay in between. Looked up from germline, CDR1 is MNHEY and CDR2 is SVGEGT. The CDR3 region has the DNA TGTGCCAGCAGTTACTCGACCCACGCAATCGGGAGTTACGAGCAGTACTTC. Amino acids: CASSYSTHAIGSYEQYF.

The chain recombines TRBV4-3 with TRBJ2-7; a weak D match, TRBD1 (6 bases). The ends were cut back, 0 bases at V and 6 bases at J, with 9 bases in the middle. Germline V gene data show CDR1 as LGHNA and CDR2 as YSLEER. The CDR3 has 13 amino acids. CDR3 DNA: TGCGCCAGCAGCCAAGAAACAGGGCGCGAGCAGTACTTC. Its translation: CASSQETGREQYF.

The V call is TRBV9, the J call TRBJ2-7; a possible D gene is TRBD1 (6 bases). Germline assignment: CDR1 SGDLS and CDR2 YYNGEE. The V and J ends lost 4 bases and 2 bases respectively, with 13 bases between them. The CDR3 length is 14 residues. CDR3 bases: TGTGCCAGCAGCTACCGGGACACTACCTACGAGCAGTACTTC. Translated: CASSYRDTTYEQYF.

This chain uses TRBV18 with TRBJ1-1; D is uncertain. Trimming removed 9 bases at V and 8 bases at J, with 19 bases between. This CDR3 spans 13 amino acids. In germline, CDR1 is KGHSH, CDR2 LQKENI. The CDR3 reads CASHLVQTQEAFF. Here the CDR3 DNA reads TGTGCCAGTCACCTGGTGCAGACTCAAGAAGCTTTCTTT.

The V call is TRBV10-3, the J call TRBJ1-2, with 10 bases identical to TRBD1. J gave up 3 bases and V 3 bases, and 7 bases lay outside the gene matches. The V gene's germline CDR1 is ENHRY and CDR2 SYGVKD. This CDR3 contains 16 residues. CDR3 in DNA: TGTGCCATCAGTGACCCAGGACAGGGGGTATACTATGGCTACACCTTC. As protein: CAISDPGQGVYYGYTF.